The 24 T cell receptor beta chains presented below share a single source sample, sequenced in a study of CD8 T cells in Susac syndrome. Reverse transcription used roughly 0.5 to 1 ug RNA and random hexamers. MiXCR, applied by TCRdb to the immunoSEQ multiplex PCR reads, yields one record per CDR3 protein. The data hold about 210,000 distinct CDR3 sequences, with approximately 94% observed a single time. Sequenced input: CD4+ T cells from PBMCs. The receptor set was obtained from a human donor with Susac syndrome.

The rearrangement uses TRBV29-1 and TRBJ1-2; TRBD1 is a possible D gene (5 bases). V lost 1 base to trimming and J lost 5 bases, with 11 bases between them. This CDR3 has 13 residues. Germline-derived CDR1 and CDR2 are SQVTM and ANQGSEA. DNA for the CDR3: TGCAGCGTTGAAGGGGGCACCTTATATGGCTACACCTTC. Encoded protein: CSVEGGTLYGYTF.

The V call is TRBV19, the J call TRBJ2-5; possibly TRBD2 for D (6 bases). CDR3 length equals 15 residues. CDR1 is LNHDA and CDR2 is SQIVND in the germline V gene (reference sequence). Trimming took 3 bases from V and 4 from J, leaving 15 bases between them. The CDR3 region is CASSMGRGTAETQYF. Written as DNA, the CDR3 is TGTGCCAGTAGTATGGGTCGGGGGACTGCAGAGACCCAGTACTTC.

In regard to this clonotype: Germline is not matched at one junction end, which may reflect a read error. The chain has TRBV5-4 and TRBJ2-6, with TRBD1 as a possible D gene (6 bases). CDR1 SGHNT and CDR2 YYREEE come from the germline V gene (reference sequence). This CDR3 contains 15 residues. Here the CDR3 DNA reads TGTGCCAGCAGCCTCGGGTTGCTGGGGGCCAACGTCCTGATTTTC. Amino acid sequence: CASSLGLLGANVLIF. Together with reference TRBV5-4 and TRBJ2-6, the CDR3 gives the full variable domain: ETGVTQSPTHLIKTRGQQVTLRCSSQSGHNTVSWYQQALGQGPQFIFQYYREEENGRGNFPPRFSGLQFPNYSSELNVNALELDDSALYLCASSLGLLGANVLIFGAGSRLTVL.

The chain couples TRBV5-4 to TRBJ1-1; D may be TRBD1 (6 bases). From germline, CDR1 is SGHNT and CDR2 YYREEE (reference sequence). The CDR3 loop spans 14 amino acids. V lost 6 bases and J 1 base, leaving 13 bases between the germline ends. DNA for the CDR3: TGTGCCAGCAACATACCGGGACAGAACACTGAAGCTTTCTTT. It is translated as CASNIPGQNTEAFF.

This clonotype has just a few counts. The gene calls are TRBV7-9 and TRBJ2-6; D is uncertain. The CDR3 length is 13 residues. Germline V gene data show CDR1 as SEHNR and CDR2 as FQNEAQ (reference sequence). Trimming stripped 5 bases from V and 0 bases from J, with 2 bases between. CDR3 residues: CASSPSGANVLTF. The CDR3 DNA is TGTGCCAGCAGCCCCTCTGGGGCCAACGTCCTGACTTTC.

The chain joins TRBV3-1 to TRBJ2-5, with 11 bases aligning to TRBD2. CDR3 length: 16 amino acids. Germline values: CDR1 LGHDT, CDR2 YNNKEL (reference sequence). The trim removed 4 bases at V and 4 bases at J, leaving 8 bases unmatched. Written as DNA, the CDR3 is TGTGCCAGCAGCCTTACTAGCGGGGGTTTGCCAGAGACCCAGTACTTC. It specifies CASSLTSGGLPETQYF.

The table lists this clonotype with a count of one. The DNA of the CDR3 is TGTGCCAGCAGTGGGGGGGCAGGGGCGCGCTATGGCTACACCTTC. Its translation: CASSGGAGARYGYTF. This rearrangement joins TRBV25-1 to TRBJ1-2; a possible D gene is TRBD1 (6 bases). CDR1 and CDR2 from the germline V gene are MGHDK and SYGVNS. This CDR3 is built from 15 residues. Trimming took off 4 bases at V and 4 bases at J, with 16 bases between the two ends.

The chain carries TRBV27 and TRBJ2-3, with 10 bases aligning to TRBD1. With 6 bases clipped from V and 5 bases from J, the junction kept 5 bases outside the gene matches. Germline V gene lookup returns CDR1 MNHEY and CDR2 SMNVEV (reference sequence). The CDR3 has 14 residues. CDR3 bases: TGTGCCAGCAGGCGACAGGGGGCCAGAGATACGCAGTATTTT. This codes for CASRRQGARDTQYF.

The gene calls are TRBV6-1 and TRBJ1-5; D gene ambiguous. Per germline, CDR1 MNHNS and CDR2 SASEGT. The length of the CDR3 is 14 residues. The V and J ends lost 0 bases and 6 bases respectively, with 9 bases between them. CDR3 protein: CASSEASPSQPQHF. The DNA for the CDR3 is TGTGCCAGCAGTGAAGCCAGCCCCAGTCAGCCCCAGCATTTT.

For this clonotype: The junction does not match germline at one end; this may be a read error. The genes are TRBV28 and TRBJ2-3; possible D gene TRBD2, 7 bases. Looked up from germline, CDR1 is MDHEN and CDR2 is SYDVKM. The CDR3 covers 14 residues. CDR3 in DNA: TGTGCCAGCATCCCCGGCGGGGGCACGGATACGCAGTATTTT. Translation: CASIPGGGTDTQYF.

V is TRBV6-2 or TRBV6-3 and J is TRBJ1-1; TRBD1 matches 7 bases. Germline trimming cut 7 bases from V and 7 bases from J; bases unmatched to any gene: 6. CDR1 is MNHEY and CDR2 is SVGEGT in the germline V gene. CDR3 length: 12 amino acids. The CDR3 here is CASTRGDSEAFF. CDR3 nucleotide sequence: TGTGCCAGCACCCGAGGGGACAGTGAAGCTTTCTTT.

The chain is built from TRBV9 and TRBJ2-7; D is ambiguous. Germline V gene lookup returns CDR1 SGDLS and CDR2 YYNGEE. Trimming cost V 0 bases and J 0 bases, with 7 bases left between them. The CDR3 runs 14 residues. The CDR3 here is CASSVDRHSYEQYF. CDR3 sequence (DNA): TGTGCCAGCAGCGTAGATCGGCACTCCTACGAGCAGTACTTC.

V gene TRBV19 combines with J gene TRBJ1-1; no definite D call. Trimming cost V 0 bases and J 1 base, with 9 bases left between them. Germline CDR1 LNHDA, CDR2 SQIVND (reference sequence). The CDR3 covers 15 residues. Here the CDR3 DNA reads TGTGCCAGTAGTATAGATCCCGGCTGGAACACTGAAGCTTTCTTT. Its translation: CASSIDPGWNTEAFF.

V is TRBV13 and J is TRBJ2-1; maybe TRBD2 (5 bases). The CDR3 has 16 amino acids. Germline values: CDR1 PRHDT, CDR2 FYEKMQ (reference sequence). V shed 5 bases and J shed 4 bases, with 18 bases lying between them. CDR3 loop: CASSRALERAYNEQFF. The CDR3 DNA reads TGTGCCAGCAGCCGAGCCTTAGAGAGGGCGTACAATGAGCAGTTCTTC. The entire variable domain, with the rest obtained from reference TRBV13 and TRBJ2-1, is as follows: AAGVIQSPRHLIKEKRETATLKCYPIPRHDTVYWYQQGPGQDPQFLISFYEKMQSDKGSIPDRFSAQQFSDYHSELNMSSLELGDSALYFCASSRALERAYNEQFFGPGTRLTVL.

This clonotype was counted between two and nine times. The rearrangement joins TRBV27 to TRBJ2-1; the D gene is possibly TRBD2 (5 bases). The CDR3 extends over 14 amino acids. Trimming took off 5 bases at V and 0 bases at J, with 8 bases between the two ends. Germline V lookup: CDR1 MNHEY, CDR2 SMNVEV (reference sequence). The CDR3 DNA follows: TGTGCCAGCAGTAGCGGTCGCTCCTACAATGAGCAGTTCTTC. Encoded protein: CASSSGRSYNEQFF.

The genes are TRBV7-2 and TRBJ1-4; D ambiguous. This CDR3 has 12 residues. Looked up from germline, CDR1 is SGHTA and CDR2 is FQGNSA. V gave up 1 base and J gave up 8 bases, with 5 bases separating them. The CDR3 is CASSLESEKLFF. The CDR3 DNA is TGTGCCAGCAGCTTAGAGAGCGAAAAACTGTTTTTT.

The rearrangement links TRBV7-3 to TRBJ1-1; 8 nucleotides line up with TRBD1. Per germline, CDR1 SGHTA and CDR2 FQGTGA. There are 15 residues in the CDR3. Trimming removed 4 bases from V and 0 bases from J; junction bases left unmatched: 4. CDR3 sequence reads: CASSSGQVMNTEAFF. CDR3 coding DNA: TGTGCCAGCAGCTCGGGACAGGTTATGAACACTGAAGCTTTCTTT.

The chain has TRBV5-1 and TRBJ1-2, with D tentatively TRBD1 (5 bases). V shed 0 bases and J shed 4 bases, with 10 bases lying between them. The CDR3 has 14 amino acids. CDR1 SGHRS and CDR2 YFSETQ come from the germline V gene. CDR3 region: CASSLEQGPYGYTF. For the CDR3, the DNA is TGCGCCAGCAGCTTGGAGCAGGGCCCCTATGGCTACACCTTC. The full variable domain, in which reference TRBV5-1 and TRBJ1-2 provide the parts outside the CDR3, is KAGVTQTPRYLIKTRGQQVTLSCSPISGHRSVSWYQQTPGQGLQFLFEYFSETQRNKGNFPGRFSGRQFSNSRSEMNVSTLELGDSALYLCASSLEQGPYGYTFGSGTRLTVV.

This clonotype was seen only a few times. This chain uses TRBV30 with TRBJ1-2, with 10 positions matching TRBD1. Germline values: CDR1 GTSNPN, CDR2 SVGIG (reference sequence). With V trimmed by 4 bases and J by 7 bases, 6 bases remained unmatched. CDR3 length: 13 amino acids. Here the CDR3 DNA reads TGTGCCTGGAAGGACAGGGGGGAGAGTGGCTACACCTTC. Protein sequence: CAWKDRGESGYTF.

V gene TRBV20-1 combines with J gene TRBJ2-7; 9 nucleotides line up with TRBD1. Germline-derived CDR1 and CDR2 are DFQATT and SNEGSKA (reference sequence). With 3 bases clipped from V and 2 bases from J, the junction kept 11 bases outside the gene matches. CDR3 size: 16 residues. The CDR3 region is CSASHSGDRDAYEQYF. As DNA, the CDR3 is TGCAGTGCTAGCCATTCTGGGGACAGGGATGCCTACGAGCAGTACTTC.

The chain joins TRBV3-1 to TRBJ1-1; D ambiguous. This CDR3 has 14 residues. V lost 7 bases, J lost 4 bases, and 16 bases lay in between. Looked up from germline, CDR1 is LGHDT and CDR2 is YNNKEL (reference sequence). CDR3 amino acids: CASTGYGEGTEAFF. CDR3 coding DNA: TGTGCCAGCACGGGTTACGGGGAGGGCACTGAAGCTTTCTTT.

The chain is built from TRBV20-1 and TRBJ2-1, with D tentatively TRBD2 (7 bases). Germline assignment: CDR1 DFQATT and CDR2 SNEGSKA (reference sequence). With 3 bases removed from V and 5 bases from J, the gap between germline ends came to 17 bases. The CDR3 is 15 residues long. The CDR3 region has the DNA TGCAGTGCTAGGGGACGGCGGGGGCCCAACAATGAGCAGTTCTTC. It yields the protein CSARGRRGPNNEQFF.

The CDR3 region is CSPSDRRNTGELFF. In DNA form, the CDR3 reads TGCAGCCCCTCCGACAGGCGGAACACCGGGGAGCTGTTTTTT. V and J are TRBV20-1 and TRBJ2-2; TRBD1 is a possible D gene (6 bases). CDR1 and CDR2 (germline): DFQATT, SNEGSKA (reference sequence). The CDR3 sequence is 14 residues long.

The chain couples TRBV9 to TRBJ2-3; a possible D gene is TRBD1 (6 bases). The V gene's germline CDR1 is SGDLS and CDR2 YYNGEE. V lost 4 bases and J lost 4, with 10 bases in between. The CDR3 runs 13 residues. The CDR3: CASSPQGSDTQYF. CDR3 bases: TGTGCCAGCAGCCCACAGGGTTCAGATACGCAGTATTTT.